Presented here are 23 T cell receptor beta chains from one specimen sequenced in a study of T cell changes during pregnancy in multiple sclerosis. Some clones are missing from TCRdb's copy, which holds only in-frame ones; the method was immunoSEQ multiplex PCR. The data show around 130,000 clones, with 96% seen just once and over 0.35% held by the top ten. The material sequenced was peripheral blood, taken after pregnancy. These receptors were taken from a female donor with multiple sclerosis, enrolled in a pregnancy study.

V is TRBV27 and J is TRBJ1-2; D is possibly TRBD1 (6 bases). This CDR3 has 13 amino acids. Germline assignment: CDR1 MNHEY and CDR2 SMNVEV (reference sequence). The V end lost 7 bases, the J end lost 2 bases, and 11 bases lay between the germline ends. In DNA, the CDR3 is TGTGCCAGCAAGGGGGTTACCAACTATGGCTACACCTTC. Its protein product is CASKGVTNYGYTF.

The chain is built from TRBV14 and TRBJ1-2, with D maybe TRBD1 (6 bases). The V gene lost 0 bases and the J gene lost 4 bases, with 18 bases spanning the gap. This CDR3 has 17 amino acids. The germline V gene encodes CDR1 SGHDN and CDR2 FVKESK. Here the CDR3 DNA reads TGTGCCAGCAGCCAAGAAGGGGGGGGTTCAACCTTCTATGGCTACACCTTC. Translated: CASSQEGGGSTFYGYTF. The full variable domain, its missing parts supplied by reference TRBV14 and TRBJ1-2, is EAGVTQFPSHSVIEKGQTVTLRCDPISGHDNLYWYRRVMGKEIKFLLHFVKESKQDESGMPNNRFLAERTGGTYSTLKVQPAELEDSGVYFCASSQEGGGSTFYGYTFGSGTRLTVV.

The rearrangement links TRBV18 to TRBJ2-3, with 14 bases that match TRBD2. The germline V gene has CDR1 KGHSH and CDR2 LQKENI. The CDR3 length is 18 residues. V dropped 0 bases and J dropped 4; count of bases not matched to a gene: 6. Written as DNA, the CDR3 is TGTGCCAGCTCACCACCGGTGGGACTAGCGGGAGCTGCAGATACGCAGTATTTT. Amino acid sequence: CASSPPVGLAGAADTQYF.

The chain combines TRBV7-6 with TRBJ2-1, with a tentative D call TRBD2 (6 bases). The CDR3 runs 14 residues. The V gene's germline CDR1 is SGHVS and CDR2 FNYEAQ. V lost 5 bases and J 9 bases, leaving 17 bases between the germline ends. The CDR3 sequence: CASSPSGGRSEQFF. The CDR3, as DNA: TGTGCCAGCAGCCCCAGCGGAGGGAGGAGTGAGCAGTTCTTC.

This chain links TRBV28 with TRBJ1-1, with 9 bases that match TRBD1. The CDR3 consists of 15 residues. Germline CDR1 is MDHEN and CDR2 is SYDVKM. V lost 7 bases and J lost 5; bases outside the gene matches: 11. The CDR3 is CASTAGDRVLTEAFF. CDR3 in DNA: TGTGCCAGCACCGCCGGGGACAGGGTACTTACTGAAGCTTTCTTT.

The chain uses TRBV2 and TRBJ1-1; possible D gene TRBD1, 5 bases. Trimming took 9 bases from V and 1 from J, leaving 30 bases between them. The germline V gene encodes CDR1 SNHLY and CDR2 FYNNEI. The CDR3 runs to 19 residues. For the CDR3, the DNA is TGTGCCAGTCACATACCAGCAGACAGCCTCTTTAACCGGAACACTGAAGCTTTCTTT. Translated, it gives CASHIPADSLFNRNTEAFF.

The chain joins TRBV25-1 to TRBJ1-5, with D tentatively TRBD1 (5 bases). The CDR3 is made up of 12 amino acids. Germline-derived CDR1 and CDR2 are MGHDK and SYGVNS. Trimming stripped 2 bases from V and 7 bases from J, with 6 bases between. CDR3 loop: CASSEGGQPQHF. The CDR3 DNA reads TGTGCCAGCAGTGAAGGGGGGCAGCCCCAGCATTTT.

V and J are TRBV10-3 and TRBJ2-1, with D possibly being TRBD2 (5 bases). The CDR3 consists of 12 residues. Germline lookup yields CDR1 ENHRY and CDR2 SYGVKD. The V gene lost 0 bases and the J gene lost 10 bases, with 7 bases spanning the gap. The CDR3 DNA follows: TGTGCCATCAGTGAGTCGACGGGAGAGCAGTTCTTC. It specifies CAISESTGEQFF.

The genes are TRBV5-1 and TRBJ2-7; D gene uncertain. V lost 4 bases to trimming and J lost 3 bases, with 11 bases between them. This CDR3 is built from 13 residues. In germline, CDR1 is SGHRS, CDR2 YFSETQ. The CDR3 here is CASSQTLGYEQYF. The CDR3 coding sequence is TGCGCCAGCAGCCAAACTCTTGGCTACGAGCAGTACTTC.

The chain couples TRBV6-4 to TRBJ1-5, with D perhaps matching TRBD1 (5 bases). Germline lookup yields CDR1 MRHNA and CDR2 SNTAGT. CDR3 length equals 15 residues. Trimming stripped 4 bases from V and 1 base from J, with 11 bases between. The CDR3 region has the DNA TGTGCCAGCAGTGGGGAGGGGTTGAGCAATCAGCCCCAGCATTTT. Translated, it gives CASSGEGLSNQPQHF.

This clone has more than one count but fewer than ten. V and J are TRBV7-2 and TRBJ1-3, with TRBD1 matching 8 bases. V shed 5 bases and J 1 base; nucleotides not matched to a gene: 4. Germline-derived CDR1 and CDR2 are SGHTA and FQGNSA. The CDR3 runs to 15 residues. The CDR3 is CASSIRTGSGNTIYF. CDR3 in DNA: TGTGCCAGCAGCATACGGACAGGGTCTGGAAACACCATATATTTT.

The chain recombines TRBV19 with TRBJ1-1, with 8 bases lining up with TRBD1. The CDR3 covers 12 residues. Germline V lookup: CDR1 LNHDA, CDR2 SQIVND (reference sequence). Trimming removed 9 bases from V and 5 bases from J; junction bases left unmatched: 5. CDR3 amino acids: CASERQGTEAFF. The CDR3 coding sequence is TGTGCCAGCGAAAGACAGGGGACTGAAGCTTTCTTT.

Here the CDR3 reads CASSFGTASSGANVLTF. The CDR3 DNA sequence: TGCGCCAGCAGCTTTGGGACAGCGAGCTCTGGGGCCAACGTCCTGACTTTC. The V gene is TRBV5-1, the J gene TRBJ2-6; 7 nucleotides match TRBD1. CDR3 length: 17 residues. CDR1 is SGHRS, CDR2 YFSETQ, per germline. V gave up 2 bases and J gave up 0 bases; unmatched junction bases: 5. Full variable domain (remainder filled in from reference TRBV5-1 and TRBJ2-6): KAGVTQTPRYLIKTRGQQVTLSCSPISGHRSVSWYQQTPGQGLQFLFEYFSETQRNKGNFPGRFSGRQFSNSRSEMNVSTLELGDSALYLCASSFGTASSGANVLTFGAGSRLTVL.

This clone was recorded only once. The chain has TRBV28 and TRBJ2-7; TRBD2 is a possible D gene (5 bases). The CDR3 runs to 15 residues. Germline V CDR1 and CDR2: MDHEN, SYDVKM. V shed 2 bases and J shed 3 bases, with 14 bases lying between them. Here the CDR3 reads CASSLVGSAGYEQYF. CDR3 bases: TGTGCCAGCAGTTTAGTCGGATCCGCGGGCTACGAGCAGTACTTC. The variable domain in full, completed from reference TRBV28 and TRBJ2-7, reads DVKVTQSSRYLVKRTGEKVFLECVQDMDHENMFWYRQDPGLGLRLIYFSYDVKMKEKGDIPEGYSVSREKKERFSLILESASTNQTSMYLCASSLVGSAGYEQYFGPGTRLTVT.

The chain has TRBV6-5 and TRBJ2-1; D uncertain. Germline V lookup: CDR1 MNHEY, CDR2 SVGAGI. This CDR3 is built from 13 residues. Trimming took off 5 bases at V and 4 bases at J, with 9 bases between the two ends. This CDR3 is CASSNTDYNEQFF. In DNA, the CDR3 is TGTGCCAGCAGTAACACAGATTACAATGAGCAGTTCTTC.

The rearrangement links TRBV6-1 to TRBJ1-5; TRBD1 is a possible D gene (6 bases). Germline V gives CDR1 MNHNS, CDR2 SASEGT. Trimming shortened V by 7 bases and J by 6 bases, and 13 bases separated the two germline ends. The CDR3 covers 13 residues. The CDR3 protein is CASIGEQGQPQHF. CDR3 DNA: TGTGCCAGCATAGGAGAACAGGGTCAGCCCCAGCATTTT.

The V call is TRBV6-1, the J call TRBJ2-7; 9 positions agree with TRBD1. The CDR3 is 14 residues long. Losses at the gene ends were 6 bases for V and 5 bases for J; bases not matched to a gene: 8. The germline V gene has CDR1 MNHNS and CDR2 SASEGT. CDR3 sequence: CASRRDREVDEQYF. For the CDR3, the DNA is TGTGCCAGCAGGAGGGACAGGGAGGTTGACGAGCAGTACTTC.

CDR3 nucleotides: TGTGCCAGCAGCTTAGATCCGACTTCCAATGAGCAGTTCTTC. The encoded protein is CASSLDPTSNEQFF. This chain connects TRBV11-3 to TRBJ2-1; D call uncertain. Per germline, CDR1 SGHNT and CDR2 YENEEA. V was pared by 0 bases and J by 6 bases, with 9 bases between. This CDR3 is 14 amino acids long.

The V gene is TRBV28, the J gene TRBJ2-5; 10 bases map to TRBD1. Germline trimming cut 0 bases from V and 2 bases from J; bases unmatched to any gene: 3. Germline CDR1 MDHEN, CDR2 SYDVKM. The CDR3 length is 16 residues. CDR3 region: CASSLWGQGRQETQYF. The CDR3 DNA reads TGTGCCAGCAGTTTATGGGGACAGGGGCGACAAGAGACCCAGTACTTC.

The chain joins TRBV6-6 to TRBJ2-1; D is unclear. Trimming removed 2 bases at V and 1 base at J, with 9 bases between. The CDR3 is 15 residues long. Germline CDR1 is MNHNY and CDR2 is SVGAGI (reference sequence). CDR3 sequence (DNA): TGTGCCAGCAGTTACACCAGAGCGTCCTACAATGAGCAGTTCTTC. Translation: CASSYTRASYNEQFF.

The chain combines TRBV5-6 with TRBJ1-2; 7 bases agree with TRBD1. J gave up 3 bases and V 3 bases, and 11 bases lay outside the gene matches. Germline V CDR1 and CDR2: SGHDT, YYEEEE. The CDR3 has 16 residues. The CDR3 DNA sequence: TGTGCCAGCAGCTCCACTTACAGGGGAGAGGACTATGGCTACACCTTC. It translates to CASSSTYRGEDYGYTF.

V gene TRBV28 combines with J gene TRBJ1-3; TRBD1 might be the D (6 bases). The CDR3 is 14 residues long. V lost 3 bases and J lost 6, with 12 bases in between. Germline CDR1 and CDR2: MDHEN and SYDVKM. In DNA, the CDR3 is TGTGCCAGCAGTTTCTCCGGACAGTTAAACACCATATATTTT. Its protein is CASSFSGQLNTIYF.

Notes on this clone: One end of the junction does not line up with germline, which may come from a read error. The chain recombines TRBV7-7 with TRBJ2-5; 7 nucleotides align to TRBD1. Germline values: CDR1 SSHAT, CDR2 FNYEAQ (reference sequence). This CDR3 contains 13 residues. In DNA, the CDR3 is TGTGCTAGCAGCCCGGGACAGAAGGAGACCCAGTACTTC. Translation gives CASSPGQKETQYF.